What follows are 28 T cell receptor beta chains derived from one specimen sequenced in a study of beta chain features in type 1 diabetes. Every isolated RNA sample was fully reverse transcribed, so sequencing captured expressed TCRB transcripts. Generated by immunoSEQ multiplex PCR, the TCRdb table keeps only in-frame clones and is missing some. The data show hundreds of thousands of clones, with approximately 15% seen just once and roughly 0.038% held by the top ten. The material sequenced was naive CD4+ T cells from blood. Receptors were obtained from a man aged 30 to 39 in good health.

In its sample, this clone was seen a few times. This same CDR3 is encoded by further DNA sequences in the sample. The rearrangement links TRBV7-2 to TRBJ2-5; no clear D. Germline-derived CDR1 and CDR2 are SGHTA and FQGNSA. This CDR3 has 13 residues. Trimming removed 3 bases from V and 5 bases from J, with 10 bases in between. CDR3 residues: CASSLGPGETQYF. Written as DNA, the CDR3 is TGTGCCAGCAGCTTGGGTCCCGGGGAGACCCAGTACTTC.

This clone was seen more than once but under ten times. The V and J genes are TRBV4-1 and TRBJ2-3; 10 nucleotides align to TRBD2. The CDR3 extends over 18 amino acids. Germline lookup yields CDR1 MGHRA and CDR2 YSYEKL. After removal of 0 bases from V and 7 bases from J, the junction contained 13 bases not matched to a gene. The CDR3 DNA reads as TGCGCCAGCAGCCAAGATGGCCTAGCGGGGGCCACTAGGAATACGCAGTATTTT. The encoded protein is CASSQDGLAGATRNTQYF.

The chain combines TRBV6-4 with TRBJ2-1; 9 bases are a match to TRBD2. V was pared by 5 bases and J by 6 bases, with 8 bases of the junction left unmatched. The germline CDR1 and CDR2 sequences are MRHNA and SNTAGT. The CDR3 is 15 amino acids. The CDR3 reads CASSLSGSGGNEQFF. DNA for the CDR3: TGTGCCAGCAGTCTTTCGGGTAGCGGGGGCAATGAGCAGTTCTTC.

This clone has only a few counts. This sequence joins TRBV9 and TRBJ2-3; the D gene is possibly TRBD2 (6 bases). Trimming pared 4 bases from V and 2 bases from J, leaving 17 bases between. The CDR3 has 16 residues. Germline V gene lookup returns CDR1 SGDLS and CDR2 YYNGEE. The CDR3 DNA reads TGTGCCAGCAGCCCTGGGGCTAGCGAAATCACAGATACGCAGTATTTT. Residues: CASSPGASEITDTQYF.

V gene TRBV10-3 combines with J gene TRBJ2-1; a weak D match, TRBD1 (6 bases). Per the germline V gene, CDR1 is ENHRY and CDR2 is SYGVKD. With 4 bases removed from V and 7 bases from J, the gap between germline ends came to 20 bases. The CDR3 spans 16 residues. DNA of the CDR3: TGTGCCATCAGTGGTCTTATCGGGACAAATGGGAATGAGCAGTTCTTC. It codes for CAISGLIGTNGNEQFF.

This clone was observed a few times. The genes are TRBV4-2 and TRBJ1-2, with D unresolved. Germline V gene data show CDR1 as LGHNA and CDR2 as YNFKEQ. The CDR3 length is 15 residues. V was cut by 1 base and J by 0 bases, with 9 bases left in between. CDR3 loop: CASSQVTATNYGYTF. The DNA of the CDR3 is TGTGCCAGCAGCCAAGTCACAGCTACTAACTATGGCTACACCTTC.

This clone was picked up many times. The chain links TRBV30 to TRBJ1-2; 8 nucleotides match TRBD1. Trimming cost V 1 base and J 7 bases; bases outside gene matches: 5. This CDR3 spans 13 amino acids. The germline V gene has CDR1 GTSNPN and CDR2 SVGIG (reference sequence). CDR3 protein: CAWSAAGGRGYTF. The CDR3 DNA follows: TGTGCCTGGAGTGCGGCAGGGGGCCGTGGCTACACCTTC.

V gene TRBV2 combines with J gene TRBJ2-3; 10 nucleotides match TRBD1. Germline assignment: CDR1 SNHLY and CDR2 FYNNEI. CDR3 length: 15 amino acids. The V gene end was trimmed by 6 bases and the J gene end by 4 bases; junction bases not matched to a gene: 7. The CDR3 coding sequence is TGTGCCAGCAGCTCGGTGGGGACAGGGGCAGATACGCAGTATTTT. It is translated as CASSSVGTGADTQYF.

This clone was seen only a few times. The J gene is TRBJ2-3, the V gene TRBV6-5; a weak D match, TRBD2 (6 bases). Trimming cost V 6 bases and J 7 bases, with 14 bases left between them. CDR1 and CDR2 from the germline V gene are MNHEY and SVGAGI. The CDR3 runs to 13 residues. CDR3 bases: TGTGCCAGCAGGCAGGGACTGAGAAATACGCAGTATTTT. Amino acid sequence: CASRQGLRNTQYF.

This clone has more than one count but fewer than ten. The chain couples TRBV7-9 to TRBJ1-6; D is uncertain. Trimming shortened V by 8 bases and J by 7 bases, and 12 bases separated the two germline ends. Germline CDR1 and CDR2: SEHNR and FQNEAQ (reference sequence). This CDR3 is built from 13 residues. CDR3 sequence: CASGYEANSPLHF. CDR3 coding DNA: TGTGCCAGCGGTTACGAAGCCAATTCACCCCTCCACTTT.

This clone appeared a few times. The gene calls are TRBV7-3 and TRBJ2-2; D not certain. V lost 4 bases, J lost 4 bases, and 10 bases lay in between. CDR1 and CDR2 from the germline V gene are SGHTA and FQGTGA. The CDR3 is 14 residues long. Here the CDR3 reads CASSSLGLTGELFF. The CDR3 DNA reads TGTGCCAGCAGCTCCTTAGGTCTCACCGGGGAGCTGTTTTTT.

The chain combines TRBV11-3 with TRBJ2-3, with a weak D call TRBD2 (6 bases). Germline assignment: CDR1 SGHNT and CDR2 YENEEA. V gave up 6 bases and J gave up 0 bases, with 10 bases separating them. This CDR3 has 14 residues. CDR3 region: CASSLAGSTDTQYF. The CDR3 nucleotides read TGTGCCAGCAGTCTCGCGGGAAGCACAGATACGCAGTATTTT.

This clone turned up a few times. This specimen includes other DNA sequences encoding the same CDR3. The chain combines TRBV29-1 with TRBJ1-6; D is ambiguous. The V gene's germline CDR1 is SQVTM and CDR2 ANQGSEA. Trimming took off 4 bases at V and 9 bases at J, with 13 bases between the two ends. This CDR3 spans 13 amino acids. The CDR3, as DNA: TGCAGCGTTGGGGCAGGCGTCGGTTCACCCCTCCACTTT. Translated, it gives CSVGAGVGSPLHF.

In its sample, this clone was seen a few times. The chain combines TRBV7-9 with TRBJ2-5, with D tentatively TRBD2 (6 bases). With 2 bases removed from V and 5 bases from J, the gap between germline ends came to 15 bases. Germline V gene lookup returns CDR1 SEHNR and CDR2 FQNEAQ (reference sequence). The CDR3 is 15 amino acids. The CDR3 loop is CASSLYLRDAETQYF. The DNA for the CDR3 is TGTGCCAGCAGCTTATACTTGCGGGACGCGGAGACCCAGTACTTC.

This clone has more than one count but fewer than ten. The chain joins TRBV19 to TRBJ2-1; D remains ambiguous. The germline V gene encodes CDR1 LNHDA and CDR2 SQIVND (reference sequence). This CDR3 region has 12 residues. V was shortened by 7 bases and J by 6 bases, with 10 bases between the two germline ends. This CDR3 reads CASNGLSNEQFF. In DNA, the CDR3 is TGTGCCAGTAACGGATTGAGCAATGAGCAGTTCTTC. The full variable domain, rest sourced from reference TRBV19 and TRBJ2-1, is DGGITQSPKYLFRKEGQNVTLSCEQNLNHDAMYWYRQDPGQGLRLIYYSQIVNDFQKGDIAEGYSVSREKKESFPLTVTSAQKNPTAFYLCASNGLSNEQFFGPGTRLTVL.

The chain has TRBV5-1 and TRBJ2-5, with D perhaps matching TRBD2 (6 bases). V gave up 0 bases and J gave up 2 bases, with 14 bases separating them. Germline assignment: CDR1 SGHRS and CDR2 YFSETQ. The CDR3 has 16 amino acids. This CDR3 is CASSLASDYTQETQYF. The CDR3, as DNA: TGCGCCAGCAGCTTGGCTTCGGACTACACACAAGAGACCCAGTACTTC.

The CDR3 nucleotides are TGTGCCAGCAGTGAAAGTGGGACAGGGTACACAGATACGCAGTATTTT. This translates into CASSESGTGYTDTQYF. The rearrangement uses TRBV25-1 and TRBJ2-3, with 9 bases fitting TRBD1. Germline assignment: CDR1 MGHDK and CDR2 SYGVNS. This CDR3 region has 16 residues. V shed 2 bases and J 2 bases; nucleotides not matched to a gene: 5.

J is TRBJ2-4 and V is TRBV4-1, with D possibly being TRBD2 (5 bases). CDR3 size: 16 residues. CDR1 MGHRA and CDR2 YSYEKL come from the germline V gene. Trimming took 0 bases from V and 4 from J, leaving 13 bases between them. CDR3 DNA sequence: TGCGCCAGCAGCCAAGAACCCCAGCGGCCAAAAAACATTCAGTACTTC. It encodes CASSQEPQRPKNIQYF.

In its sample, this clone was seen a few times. CDR3 loop: CAWSGLPGELFF. In DNA form, the CDR3 reads TGTGCCTGGAGTGGTCTCCCCGGGGAGCTGTTTTTT. This chain connects TRBV30 to TRBJ2-2; no clear D gene. Germline V gives CDR1 GTSNPN, CDR2 SVGIG (reference sequence). CDR3 length: 12 amino acids. V shed 1 base and J shed 6 bases, with 6 bases lying between them.

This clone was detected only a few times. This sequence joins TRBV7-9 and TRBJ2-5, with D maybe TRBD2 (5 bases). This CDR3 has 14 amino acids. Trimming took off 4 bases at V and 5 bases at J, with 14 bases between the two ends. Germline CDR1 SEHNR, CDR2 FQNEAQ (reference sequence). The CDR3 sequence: CASSSIGLGETQYF. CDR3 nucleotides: TGTGCCAGCAGCTCGATAGGACTGGGGGAGACCCAGTACTTC.

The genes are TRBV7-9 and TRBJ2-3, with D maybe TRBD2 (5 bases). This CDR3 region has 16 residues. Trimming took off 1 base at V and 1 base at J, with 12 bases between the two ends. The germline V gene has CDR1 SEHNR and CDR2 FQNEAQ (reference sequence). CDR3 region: CASSLVTRAGTDTQYF. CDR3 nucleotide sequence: TGTGCCAGCAGCTTAGTAACGAGGGCCGGCACAGATACGCAGTATTTT.

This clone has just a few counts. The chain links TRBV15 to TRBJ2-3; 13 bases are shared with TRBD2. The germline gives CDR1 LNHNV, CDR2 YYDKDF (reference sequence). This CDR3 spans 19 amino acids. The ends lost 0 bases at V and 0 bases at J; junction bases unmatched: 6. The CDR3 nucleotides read TGTGCCACCAGCAGAGAAGGGACTAGCGGGGCACCTAGCACAGATACGCAGTATTTT. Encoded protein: CATSREGTSGAPSTDTQYF.

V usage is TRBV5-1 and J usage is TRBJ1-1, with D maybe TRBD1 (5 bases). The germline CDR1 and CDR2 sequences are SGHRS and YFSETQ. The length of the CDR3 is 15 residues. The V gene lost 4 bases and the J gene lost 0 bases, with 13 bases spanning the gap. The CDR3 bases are TGCGCCAGCAGCCAGGGTTCGGCCATGAACACTGAAGCTTTCTTT. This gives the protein CASSQGSAMNTEAFF.

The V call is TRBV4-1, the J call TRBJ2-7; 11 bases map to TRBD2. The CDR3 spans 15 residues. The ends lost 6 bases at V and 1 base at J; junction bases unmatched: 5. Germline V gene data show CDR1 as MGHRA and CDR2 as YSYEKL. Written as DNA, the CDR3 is TGCGCCAGCAGTAAACTAGCGGGGGAGTCCTACGAGCAGTACTTC. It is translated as CASSKLAGESYEQYF.

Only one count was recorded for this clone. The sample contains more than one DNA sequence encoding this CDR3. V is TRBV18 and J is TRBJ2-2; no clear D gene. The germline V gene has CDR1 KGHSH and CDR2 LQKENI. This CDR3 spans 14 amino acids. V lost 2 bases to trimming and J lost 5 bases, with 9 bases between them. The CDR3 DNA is TGTGCCAGCTCACCAGGGTCAAGAACCGGGGAGCTGTTTTTT. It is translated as CASSPGSRTGELFF.

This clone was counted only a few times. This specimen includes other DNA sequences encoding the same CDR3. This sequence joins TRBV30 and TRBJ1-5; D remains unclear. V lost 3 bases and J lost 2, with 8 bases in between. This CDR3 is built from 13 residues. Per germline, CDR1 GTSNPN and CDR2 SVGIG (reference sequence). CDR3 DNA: TGTGCCTGGAGCCCCCGGGGCAATCAGCCCCAGCATTTT. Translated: CAWSPRGNQPQHF.

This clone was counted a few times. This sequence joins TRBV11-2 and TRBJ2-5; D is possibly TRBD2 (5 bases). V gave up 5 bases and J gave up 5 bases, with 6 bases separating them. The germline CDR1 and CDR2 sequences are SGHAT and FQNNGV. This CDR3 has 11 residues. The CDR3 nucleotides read TGTGCCAGCAGCCCGGGGGAGACCCAGTACTTC. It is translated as CASSPGETQYF.

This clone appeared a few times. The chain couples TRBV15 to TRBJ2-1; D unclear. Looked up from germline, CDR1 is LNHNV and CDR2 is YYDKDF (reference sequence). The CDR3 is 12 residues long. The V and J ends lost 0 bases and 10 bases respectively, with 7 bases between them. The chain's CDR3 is CATSRDLEEQFF. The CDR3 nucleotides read TGTGCCACCAGCAGAGATCTGGAAGAGCAGTTCTTC.